A selection of T cell receptor beta chains follows, all from one sample in a study of blood T cell repertoires in COVID-19. Sequencing used immunoSEQ multiplex PCR; TCRdb keeps in-frame clones, though not all of them. The sample holds under 300,000 clones, 85% to 90% seen once. The specimen was PBMCs or T cells enriched from blood (not recorded which). The receptors here all came from a woman aged 45-60 years who had recovered from COVID-19. The CDR3 runs from the conserved cysteine through the conserved F or W. The order of the fields is clone size, D gene, V gene, J gene, CDR3 protein, CDR3 DNA. A D gene is named only where the DNA matches it firmly. Expanded clones get a size class; other rows say once, few or many, or leave the size out.

>once|.|TRBV4-3|TRBJ1-2
CASSHTSRTHNGYTF
TGCGCCAGCAGCCACACTTCCCGCACGCATAATGGCTACACCTTC
>.|TRBD2|TRBV2|TRBJ2-3
CASSERAGGFTDTQYF
TGTGCCAGCAGTGAAAGGGCGGGAGGATTCACAGATACGCAGTATTTT
>once|.|TRBV6-2/TRBV6-3|TRBJ1-1
CASSYQGWNTEAFF
TGTGCCAGCAGTTACCAGGGCTGGAACACTGAAGCTTTCTTT
>.|.|TRBV18|TRBJ1-3
CASSPLKTGISGNTIYF
TGTGCCAGCTCACCACTTAAGACAGGCATCTCTGGAAACACCATATATTTT
>.|TRBD1|TRBV7-9|TRBJ2-5
CASSGRGTVQETQYF
TGTGCCAGCAGCGGGCGAGGGACAGTTCAAGAGACCCAGTACTTC
>.|TRBD2|TRBV7-2|TRBJ2-3
CASSILAAPGTDTQYF
TGTGCCAGCAGCATACTAGCGGCCCCGGGGACAGATACGCAGTATTTT
>.|.|TRBV7-9|TRBJ1-1
CASSLALGGGPNTEAFF
TGTGCCAGCAGCTTAGCCCTAGGTGGAGGGCCGAACACTGAAGCTTTCTTT
>few|.|TRBV30|TRBJ1-1
CAWYSVRGSWGAFF
TGTGCCTGGTACTCGGTCCGGGGGTCCTGGGGAGCTTTCTTT
>few|.|TRBV5-1|TRBJ2-3
CASSSTRADTQYF
TGCGCCAGCAGCTCGACCAGGGCAGATACGCAGTATTTT
>.|TRBD2|TRBV7-2|TRBJ2-2
CASSLTSGTGELFF
TGTGCCAGCAGCTTGACTAGCGGAACCGGGGAGCTGTTTTTT
>.|TRBD1|TRBV5-6|TRBJ2-3
CASSPPADRAGDTQYF
TGTGCCAGCAGCCCCCCCGCAGACAGGGCCGGAGATACGCAGTATTTT
>.|.|TRBV28|TRBJ1-2
CASSLLLRRTYGYTF
TGTGCCAGCAGTTTGCTTTTAAGGAGAACCTATGGCTACACCTTC
>.|TRBD2|TRBV18|TRBJ2-7
CASSQRGAGEYEQYF
TGTGCCAGCTCACAAAGGGGAGCGGGAGAATACGAGCAGTACTTC
>.|.|TRBV14|TRBJ2-1
CASSRRQDPNEQFF
TGTGCCAGCAGCCGACGACAGGATCCCAATGAGCAGTTCTTC
>.|.|TRBV18|TRBJ2-2
CASSPLNRVPGELFF
TGTGCCAGCTCACCACTAAACAGGGTTCCCGGGGAGCTGTTTTTT
>.|TRBD2|TRBV18|TRBJ2-3
CASSQLTSGTDTQYF
TGTGCCAGCTCACAACTTACTAGCGGCACAGATACGCAGTATTTT
>.|.|TRBV12-3/TRBV12-4|TRBJ2-5
CASSIQGGETQYF
TGTGCCAGCAGTATACAGGGTGGAGAGACCCAGTACTTC
>once|TRBD1|TRBV7-2|TRBJ1-2
CASSSDRTYGYTF
TGTGCCAGCAGCTCGGACAGGACCTATGGCTACACCTTC
>.|TRBD1|TRBV5-1|TRBJ2-3
CASSSWQGQGDNTDTQYF
TGCGCCAGCAGCTCCTGGCAGGGACAGGGCGACAACACAGATACGCAGTATTTT
>once|TRBD1|TRBV2|TRBJ2-7
CASSELGQGVDEQYF
TGTGCCAGCAGTGAACTCGGACAGGGTGTGGACGAGCAGTACTTC
>.|TRBD1|TRBV28|TRBJ1-6
CASSFRVGTGDSPLHF
TGTGCCAGCAGTTTTCGAGTGGGGACAGGGGATTCACCCCTCCACTTT
>.|.|TRBV12-3/TRBV12-4|TRBJ1-2
CASSFRGSGYTF
TGTGCCAGCAGTTTTAGAGGGTCGGGCTACACCTTC
>.|TRBD1|TRBV18|TRBJ1-1
CASSKRQGDGTEAFF
TGTGCCAGCTCAAAGAGACAGGGTGACGGCACTGAAGCTTTCTTT
>.|.|TRBV6-6|TRBJ2-5
CASSYSRGSQETQYF
TGTGCCAGCAGTTACTCAAGGGGGTCCCAAGAGACCCAGTACTTC